Listed below are T cell receptor beta chains from one sample, sequenced in a study of blood T cells in healthy people across ages. Each CDR3 protein is one row after TCRdb ran MiXCR on the 5' RACE reads. This table holds approximately 940,000 distinct CDR3 sequences, 40% to 60% found once. Sequencing input: blood. These receptors all come from a man aged 25-40 years in good health. Both conserved end residues are part of each CDR3. A D gene is named only where the DNA matches it firmly. Only some rows state a clone size, as once, few, many or a class for expanded clones.

abundance,d_gene,v_gene,j_gene,CDR3aa,CDR3nt
few,NA,TRBV29-1,TRBJ2-1,CSAEETYNEQFF,TGCAGCGCCGAGGAAACCTACAATGAGCAGTTCTTC
NA,NA,TRBV20-1,TRBJ2-3,CSARVVRGGSTDTQYF,TGCAGTGCTAGAGTGGTAAGGGGGGGCTCCACAGATACGCAGTATTTT
NA,NA,TRBV7-2,TRBJ2-2,CASSLEWPRELFF,TGTGCCAGCAGCTTAGAATGGCCTCGGGAGCTGTTTTTT
NA,TRBD2,TRBV10-3,TRBJ2-1,CATTGGGNEQFF,TGTGCCACCACGGGAGGGGGGAATGAGCAGTTCTTC
NA,TRBD1,TRBV10-3,TRBJ1-2,CATTDRARGYTF,TGTGCCACTACAGACAGGGCCCGCGGCTACACCTTC
NA,NA,TRBV29-1,TRBJ2-1,CSVLLTRRTEQFF,TGCAGCGTTTTGCTGACTCGGCGAACTGAGCAGTTCTTC
NA,TRBD2,TRBV7-9,TRBJ2-1,CASSSLHLLAGGYSYNEQFF,TGTGCCAGCAGCTCCCTTCATTTACTAGCGGGGGGCTACTCCTACAATGAGCAGTTCTTC
NA,NA,TRBV29-1,TRBJ2-7,CSVKQGYEQYF,TGCAGCGTAAAACAGGGTTACGAGCAGTACTTC
NA,TRBD2,TRBV20-1,TRBJ2-5,CSASVLAGPTQETQYF,TGCAGTGCTAGTGTACTAGCGGGCCCAACCCAAGAGACCCAGTACTTC
NA,NA,TRBV20-1,TRBJ2-3,CSAPAEQTDTQYF,TGCAGTGCCCCGGCAGAGCAGACAGATACGCAGTATTTT
NA,TRBD2,TRBV7-8,TRBJ2-3,CASSWTSLKDTQYF,TGTGCCAGCAGCTGGACTAGTCTAAAAGATACGCAGTATTTT
NA,NA,TRBV11-2,TRBJ1-4,CASSKRQAATNEKLFF,TGTGCCAGCAGCAAAAGACAGGCTGCAACTAATGAAAAACTGTTTTTT
few,TRBD1,TRBV20-1,TRBJ2-7,CSARDNRGTGGYEQYF,TGCAGTGCTAGAGATAACCGGGGGACAGGGGGGTACGAGCAGTACTTC
NA,NA,TRBV3-1,TRBJ1-1,CASSQDQAARGTEAFF,TGTGCCAGCAGCCAAGATCAGGCGGCTAGAGGCACTGAAGCTTTCTTT
few,NA,TRBV6-1,TRBJ2-3,CASSVGSGTQYF,TGTGCCAGCAGTGTGGGTTCGGGTACGCAGTATTTT
NA,TRBD1,TRBV4-1,TRBJ2-3,CASSQVQGVADTQYF,TGCGCCAGCAGCCAAGTCCAGGGGGTGGCAGATACGCAGTATTTT
NA,TRBD1,TRBV4-1,TRBJ1-4,CASSYRGPNEKLFF,TGCGCCAGCAGCTACAGGGGGCCTAATGAAAAACTGTTTTTT
few,NA,TRBV28,TRBJ2-7,CASKGPGHPYEQYF,TGTGCCAGCAAGGGCCCGGGACACCCCTACGAGCAGTACTTC
NA,TRBD2,TRBV6-6,TRBJ2-7,CASKTSGGDYEQYF,TGTGCCAGCAAAACTAGCGGGGGGGACTACGAGCAGTACTTC
NA,TRBD1,TRBV20-1,TRBJ1-5,CSARRDRVSSNQPQHF,TGCAGTGCTCGCCGGGACAGGGTTAGCAGCAATCAGCCCCAGCATTTT
NA,TRBD2,TRBV9,TRBJ2-1,CASSVGLAGSSYNEQFF,TGTGCCAGCAGCGTAGGACTAGCGGGGAGCTCCTACAATGAGCAGTTCTTC
NA,NA,TRBV6-1,TRBJ2-5,CASSEAPTEQYF,TGTGCCAGCAGTGAAGCGCCGACTGAGCAGTACTTC
few,NA,TRBV11-2,TRBJ1-1,CASSLGRGARDTEAFF,TGTGCCAGCAGCTTAGGAAGGGGGGCGCGGGACACTGAAGCTTTCTTT
few,NA,TRBV28,TRBJ2-3,CASRSSAGTRSSDTQYF,TGTGCCAGCAGATCCTCAGCGGGGACACGCAGCTCAGATACGCAGTATTTT
NA,TRBD2,TRBV5-5,TRBJ2-7,CASSSRGEGREQYF,TGTGCCAGCAGCTCCCGCGGGGAGGGCCGCGAGCAGTACTTC
NA,NA,TRBV20-1,TRBJ2-7,CSAAPRTTYEQYF,TGCAGTGCCGCTCCCCGGACAACCTACGAGCAGTACTTC
NA,TRBD1,TRBV20-1,TRBJ2-7,CSARTDRGPYEQYF,TGCAGTGCTAGAACGGACAGGGGGCCCTACGAGCAGTACTTC
NA,TRBD1,TRBV25-1,TRBJ2-7,CASSGTGTPYEQYF,TGTGCCAGCAGCGGGACAGGGACCCCCTACGAGCAGTACTTC
NA,NA,TRBV18,TRBJ2-7,CASSPSTGRYEQYF,TGTGCCAGCTCACCATCGACAGGGAGGTACGAGCAGTACTTC
few,NA,TRBV6-1,TRBJ2-7,CASSAGLTYEQYF,TGTGCCAGCAGTGCAGGCTTAACCTACGAGCAGTACTTC
NA,TRBD2,TRBV4-2,TRBJ2-5,CASSQEPGLAGVEQETQYF,TGTGCCAGCAGCCAAGAGCCGGGACTAGCGGGAGTTGAACAAGAGACCCAGTACTTC
NA,TRBD1,TRBV6-2/TRBV6-3,TRBJ2-1,CASILRTGELNEQFF,TGTGCCAGCATTCTTCGGACAGGGGAACTCAATGAGCAGTTCTTC
NA,NA,TRBV5-1,TRBJ2-7,CASSSAGPSYEQYF,TGCGCCAGCAGCTCCGCGGGACCCAGCTACGAGCAGTACTTC
few,TRBD1,TRBV12-3/TRBV12-4,TRBJ1-6,CASSYRGLYNSPLHF,TGTGCCAGCAGTTACAGGGGGCTGTATAATTCACCCCTCCACTTT
NA,NA,TRBV20-1,TRBJ1-2,CSARDGTERISGYTF,TGCAGTGCTAGAGATGGAACGGAACGTATTTCTGGCTACACCTTC
NA,NA,TRBV20-1,TRBJ2-7,CSARMASSNEQYF,TGCAGTGCTAGAATGGCCAGTTCAAACGAGCAGTACTTC
NA,NA,TRBV4-3,TRBJ1-2,CASSQEQGTYGYTF,TGCGCCAGCAGCCAAGAACAGGGTACCTATGGCTACACCTTC